This T cell receptor beta chain was captured by sequencing in a study of OX40 agonist ivuxolimab in advanced cancers. Study-level findings and limits: Among the lowest peripheral clonal expansion occurred in 0.1-3.0 mg/kg partial responders.

Points on this clone: Its specificity is unknown.

V dropped 3 bases and J dropped 4 bases, with 14 bases sitting between them. Germline assignment: CDR1 SGHRS and CDR2 YFSETQ. The CDR3 totals 15 residues. Clones were sequenced by immunoSEQ multiplex PCR, and TCRdb holds only the in-frame ones, with some missing. The table records approximately 77,000 clones, 85% to 95% of them present only once. The clonotype originates from an adult with an advanced solid tumor such as melanoma, head and neck, liver or kidney cancer. V usage is TRBV5-1 and J usage is TRBJ1-5; D is perhaps TRBD1 (6 bases). Sequenced here: CD4+ or CD8+ T cells sorted from blood, sampled in a trial of the OX40 agonist ivuxolimab. In nucleotides, the CDR3 is TGCGCCAGCAGCTATGACACAGGGTGGAATCAGCCCCAGCATTTT. It translates to CASSYDTGWNQPQHF.